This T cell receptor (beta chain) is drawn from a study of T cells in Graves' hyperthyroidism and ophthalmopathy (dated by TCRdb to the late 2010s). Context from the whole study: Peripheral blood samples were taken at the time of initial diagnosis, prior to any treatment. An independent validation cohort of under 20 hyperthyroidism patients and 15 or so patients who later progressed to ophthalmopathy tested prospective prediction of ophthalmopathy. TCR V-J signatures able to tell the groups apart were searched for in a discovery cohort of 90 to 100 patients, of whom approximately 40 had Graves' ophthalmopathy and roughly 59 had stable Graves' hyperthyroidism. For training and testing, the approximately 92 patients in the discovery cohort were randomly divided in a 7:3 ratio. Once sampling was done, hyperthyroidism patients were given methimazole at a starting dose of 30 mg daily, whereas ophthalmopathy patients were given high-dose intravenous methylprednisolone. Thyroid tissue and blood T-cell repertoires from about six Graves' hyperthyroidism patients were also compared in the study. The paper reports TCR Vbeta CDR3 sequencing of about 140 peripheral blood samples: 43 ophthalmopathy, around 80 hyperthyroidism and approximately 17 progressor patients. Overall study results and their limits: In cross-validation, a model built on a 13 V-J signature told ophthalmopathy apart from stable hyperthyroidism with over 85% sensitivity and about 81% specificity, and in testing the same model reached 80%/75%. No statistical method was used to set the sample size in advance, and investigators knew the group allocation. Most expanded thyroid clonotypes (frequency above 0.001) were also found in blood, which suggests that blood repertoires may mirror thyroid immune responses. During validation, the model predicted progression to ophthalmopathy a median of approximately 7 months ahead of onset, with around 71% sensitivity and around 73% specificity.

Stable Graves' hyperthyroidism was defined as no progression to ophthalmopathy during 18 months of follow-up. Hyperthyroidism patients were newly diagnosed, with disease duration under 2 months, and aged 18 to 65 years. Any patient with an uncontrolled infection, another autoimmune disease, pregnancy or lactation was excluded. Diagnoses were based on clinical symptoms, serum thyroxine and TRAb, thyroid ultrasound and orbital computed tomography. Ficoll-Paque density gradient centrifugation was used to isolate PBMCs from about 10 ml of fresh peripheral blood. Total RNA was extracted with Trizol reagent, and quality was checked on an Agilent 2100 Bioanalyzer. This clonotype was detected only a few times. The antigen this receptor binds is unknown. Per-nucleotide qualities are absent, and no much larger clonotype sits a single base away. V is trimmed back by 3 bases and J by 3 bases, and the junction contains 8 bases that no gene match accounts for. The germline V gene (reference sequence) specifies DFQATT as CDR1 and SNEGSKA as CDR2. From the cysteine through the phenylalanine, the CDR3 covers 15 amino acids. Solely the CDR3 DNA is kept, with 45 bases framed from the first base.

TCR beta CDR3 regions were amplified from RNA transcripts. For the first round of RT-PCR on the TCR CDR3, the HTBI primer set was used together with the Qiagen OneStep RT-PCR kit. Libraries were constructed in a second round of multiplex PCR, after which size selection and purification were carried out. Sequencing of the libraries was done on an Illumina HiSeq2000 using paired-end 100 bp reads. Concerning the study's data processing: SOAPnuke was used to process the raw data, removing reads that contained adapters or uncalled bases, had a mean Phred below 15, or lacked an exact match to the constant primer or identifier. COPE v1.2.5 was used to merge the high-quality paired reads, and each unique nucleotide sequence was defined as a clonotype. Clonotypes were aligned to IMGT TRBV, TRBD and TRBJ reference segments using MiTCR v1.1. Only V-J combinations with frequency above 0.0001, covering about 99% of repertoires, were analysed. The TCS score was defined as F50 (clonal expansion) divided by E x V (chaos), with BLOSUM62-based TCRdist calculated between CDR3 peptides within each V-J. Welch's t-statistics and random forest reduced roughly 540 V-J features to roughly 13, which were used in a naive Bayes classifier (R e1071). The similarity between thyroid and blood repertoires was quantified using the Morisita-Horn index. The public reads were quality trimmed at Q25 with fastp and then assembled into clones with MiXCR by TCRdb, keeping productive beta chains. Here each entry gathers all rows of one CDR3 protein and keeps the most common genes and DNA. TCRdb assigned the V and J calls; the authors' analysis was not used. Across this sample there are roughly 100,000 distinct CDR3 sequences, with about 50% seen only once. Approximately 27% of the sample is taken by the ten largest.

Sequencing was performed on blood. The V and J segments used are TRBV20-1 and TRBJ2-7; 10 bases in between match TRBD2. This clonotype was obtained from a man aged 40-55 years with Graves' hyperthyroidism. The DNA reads TGCAGTGCTAGGGGGGTTAGCGGGGGGCTCTACGAGCAGTACTTC. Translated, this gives CSARGVSGGLYEQYF.